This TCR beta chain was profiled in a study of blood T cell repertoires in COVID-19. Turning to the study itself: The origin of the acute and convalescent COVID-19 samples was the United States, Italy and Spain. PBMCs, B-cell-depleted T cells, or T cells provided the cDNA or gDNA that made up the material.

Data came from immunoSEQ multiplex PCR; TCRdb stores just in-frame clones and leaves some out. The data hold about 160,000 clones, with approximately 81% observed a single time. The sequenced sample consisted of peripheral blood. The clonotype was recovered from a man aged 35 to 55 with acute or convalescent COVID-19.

CDR3 nucleotide sequence: TGTGCCAGCTCGCCAACAGGGGAATATGGCTACACCTTC. It yields the protein CASSPTGEYGYTF. The chain recombines TRBV18 with TRBJ1-2, with TRBD1 matching over 7 bases. The CDR3 sequence is 13 residues long. The ends lost 6 bases at V and 5 bases at J; junction bases unmatched: 6. Germline CDR1 is KGHSH and CDR2 is LQKENI.